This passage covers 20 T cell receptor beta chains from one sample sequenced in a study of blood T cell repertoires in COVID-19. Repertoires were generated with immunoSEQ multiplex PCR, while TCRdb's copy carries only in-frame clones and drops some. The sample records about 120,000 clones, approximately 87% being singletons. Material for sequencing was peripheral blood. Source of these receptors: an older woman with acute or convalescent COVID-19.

The CDR3: CASSVVGSTTGELFF. In DNA, the CDR3 is TGTGCCAGCAGCGTAGTGGGCAGTACCACCGGGGAGCTGTTTTTT. V usage is TRBV9 and J usage is TRBJ2-2; unclear D gene. Germline CDR1 and CDR2: SGDLS and YYNGEE. The CDR3 is 15 amino acids. Trimming pared 0 bases from V and 4 bases from J, leaving 10 bases between.

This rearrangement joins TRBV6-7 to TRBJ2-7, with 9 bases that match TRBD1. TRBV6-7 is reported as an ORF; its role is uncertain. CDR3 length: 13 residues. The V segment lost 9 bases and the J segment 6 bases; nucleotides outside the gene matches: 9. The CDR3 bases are TGTGCCAGTACCGGGACAGGGTCCGGCGAGCAGTACTTC. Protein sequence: CASTGTGSGEQYF.

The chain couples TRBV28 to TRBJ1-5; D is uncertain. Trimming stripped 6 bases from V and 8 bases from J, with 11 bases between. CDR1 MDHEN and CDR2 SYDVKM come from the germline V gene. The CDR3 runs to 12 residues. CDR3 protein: CASSHGFKPQHF. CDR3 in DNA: TGTGCCAGCAGCCACGGGTTCAAGCCCCAGCATTTT.

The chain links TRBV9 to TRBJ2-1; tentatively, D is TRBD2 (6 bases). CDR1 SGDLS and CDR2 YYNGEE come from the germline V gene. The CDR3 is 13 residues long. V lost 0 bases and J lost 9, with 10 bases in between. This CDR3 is CASSVDQGGEQFF. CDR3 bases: TGTGCCAGCAGCGTAGACCAGGGAGGTGAGCAGTTCTTC.

The CDR3 region has the DNA TGTGCCAGCAGTCCCCCGGGGATAGATACGCAGTATTTT. Translation gives CASSPPGIDTQYF. J is TRBJ2-3 and V is TRBV28, with D maybe TRBD2 (5 bases). The CDR3 has 13 amino acids. Per the germline V gene, CDR1 is MDHEN and CDR2 is SYDVKM. V was clipped by 5 bases and J by 5 bases, with 11 bases between them.

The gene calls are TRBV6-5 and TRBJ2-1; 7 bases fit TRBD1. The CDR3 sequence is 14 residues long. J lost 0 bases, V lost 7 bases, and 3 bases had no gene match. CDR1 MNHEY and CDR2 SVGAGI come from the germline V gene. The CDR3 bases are TGTGCCAGCACCCGGGACAGCTCCTACAATGAGCAGTTCTTC. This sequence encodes CASTRDSSYNEQFF.

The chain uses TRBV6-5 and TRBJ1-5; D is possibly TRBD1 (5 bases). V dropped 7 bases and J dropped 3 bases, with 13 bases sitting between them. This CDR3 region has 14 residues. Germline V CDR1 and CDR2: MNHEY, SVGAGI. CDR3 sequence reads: CASKDGGNNQPQHF. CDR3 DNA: TGTGCCAGCAAGGACGGGGGAAACAATCAGCCCCAGCATTTT.

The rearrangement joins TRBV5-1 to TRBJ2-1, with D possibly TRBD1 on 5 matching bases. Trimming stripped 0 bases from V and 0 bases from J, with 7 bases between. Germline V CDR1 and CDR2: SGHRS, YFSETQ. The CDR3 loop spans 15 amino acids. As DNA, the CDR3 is TGCGCCAGCAGCTTGGAAGGGGTCTCCTACAATGAGCAGTTCTTC. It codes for CASSLEGVSYNEQFF.

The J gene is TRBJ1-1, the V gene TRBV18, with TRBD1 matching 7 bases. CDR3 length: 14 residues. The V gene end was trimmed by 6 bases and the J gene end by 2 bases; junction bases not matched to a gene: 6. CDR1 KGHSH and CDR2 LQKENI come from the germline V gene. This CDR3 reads CASSPDRSNTEAFF. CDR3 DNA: TGTGCCAGCTCGCCGGACAGGAGCAACACTGAAGCTTTCTTT.

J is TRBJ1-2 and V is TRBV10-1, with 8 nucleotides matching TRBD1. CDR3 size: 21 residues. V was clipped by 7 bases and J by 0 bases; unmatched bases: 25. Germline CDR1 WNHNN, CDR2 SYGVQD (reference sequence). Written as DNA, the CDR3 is TGCGCCAGCAACTCACATCCGGACAGGGTAAGACCCCGGGGGCCTAACTATGGCTACACCTTC. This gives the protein CASNSHPDRVRPRGPNYGYTF.

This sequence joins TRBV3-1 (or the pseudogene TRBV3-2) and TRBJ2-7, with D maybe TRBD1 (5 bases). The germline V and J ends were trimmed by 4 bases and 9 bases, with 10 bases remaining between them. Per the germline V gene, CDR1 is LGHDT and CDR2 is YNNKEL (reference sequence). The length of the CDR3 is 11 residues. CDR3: CASSLQGAQYF. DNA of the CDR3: TGTGCCAGCAGCCTCCAGGGTGCGCAGTACTTC.

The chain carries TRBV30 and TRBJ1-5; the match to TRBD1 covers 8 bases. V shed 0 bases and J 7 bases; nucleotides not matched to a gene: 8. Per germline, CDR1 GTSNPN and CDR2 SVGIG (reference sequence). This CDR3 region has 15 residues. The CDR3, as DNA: TGTGCCTGGAGTGTAGCAGGGGGCTCGGTCCAGCCCCAGCATTTT. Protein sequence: CAWSVAGGSVQPQHF.

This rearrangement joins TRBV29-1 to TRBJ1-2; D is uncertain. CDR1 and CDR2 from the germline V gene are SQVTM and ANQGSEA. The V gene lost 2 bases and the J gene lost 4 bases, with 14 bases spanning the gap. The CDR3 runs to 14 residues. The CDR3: CSVESSAAVYGYTF. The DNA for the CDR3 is TGCAGCGTTGAATCGTCTGCGGCCGTCTATGGCTACACCTTC.

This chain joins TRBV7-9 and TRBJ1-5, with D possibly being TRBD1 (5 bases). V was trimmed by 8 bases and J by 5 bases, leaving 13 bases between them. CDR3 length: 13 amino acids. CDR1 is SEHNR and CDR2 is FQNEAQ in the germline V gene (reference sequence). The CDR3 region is CASDGGPYQPQHF. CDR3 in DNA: TGTGCCAGCGACGGGGGACCTTATCAGCCCCAGCATTTT.

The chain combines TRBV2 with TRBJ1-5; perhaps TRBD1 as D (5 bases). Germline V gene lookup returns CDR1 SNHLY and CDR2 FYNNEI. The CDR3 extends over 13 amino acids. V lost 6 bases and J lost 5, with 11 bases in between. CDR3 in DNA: TGTGCCAGCAGGGGGGGACGGGATCAGCCCCAGCATTTT. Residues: CASRGGRDQPQHF.

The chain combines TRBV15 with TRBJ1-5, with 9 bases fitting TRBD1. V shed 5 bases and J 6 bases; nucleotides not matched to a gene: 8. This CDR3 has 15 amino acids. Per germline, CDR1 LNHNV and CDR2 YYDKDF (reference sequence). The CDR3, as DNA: TGTGCCACCAGCGGAGGGGACAGGGACGTTCAGCCCCAGCATTTT. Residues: CATSGGDRDVQPQHF.

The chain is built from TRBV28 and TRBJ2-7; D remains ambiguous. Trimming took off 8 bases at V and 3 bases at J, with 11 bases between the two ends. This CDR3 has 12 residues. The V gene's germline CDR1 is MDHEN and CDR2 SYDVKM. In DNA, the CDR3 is TGTGCCAGCTATTCCCTAGGCTACGAGCAGTACTTC. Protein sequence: CASYSLGYEQYF.

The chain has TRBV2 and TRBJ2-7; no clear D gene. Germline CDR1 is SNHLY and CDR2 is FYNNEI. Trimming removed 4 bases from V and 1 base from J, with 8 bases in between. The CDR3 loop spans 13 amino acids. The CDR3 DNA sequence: TGTGCCAGCAGTGTGAGTCGGTCCTACGAGCAGTACTTC. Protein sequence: CASSVSRSYEQYF.

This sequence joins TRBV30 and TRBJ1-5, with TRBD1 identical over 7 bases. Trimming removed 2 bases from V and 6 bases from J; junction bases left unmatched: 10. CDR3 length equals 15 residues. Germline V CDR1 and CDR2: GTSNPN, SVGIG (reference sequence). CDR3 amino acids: CAWSPGQVRGQPQHF. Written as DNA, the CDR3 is TGTGCCTGGAGTCCCGGACAGGTACGGGGTCAGCCCCAGCATTTT.

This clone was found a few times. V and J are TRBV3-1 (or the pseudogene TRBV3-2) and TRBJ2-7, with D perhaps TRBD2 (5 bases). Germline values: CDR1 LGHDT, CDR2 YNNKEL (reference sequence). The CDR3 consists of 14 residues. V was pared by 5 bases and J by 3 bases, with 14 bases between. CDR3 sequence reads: CASSSRGQSYEQYF. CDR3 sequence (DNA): TGTGCCAGCAGCTCCCGGGGTCAGAGCTACGAGCAGTACTTC.